This T cell receptor (beta chain) was identified in a study of PD-L1 blockade in urothelial cancer. Study details: Patients' prior chemotherapy regimens numbered 0 to 3.

The CDR3 loop spans 14 amino acids. Germline V gene data show CDR1 as SGDLS and CDR2 as YYNGEE. The V end lost 0 bases, the J end lost 5 bases, and 8 bases lay between the germline ends. Sequencing used immunoSEQ multiplex PCR; TCRdb keeps in-frame clones, though not all of them. The table records under 95,000 clones, roughly 84% of them present only once. Time point: pretreatment peripheral blood. Material: PBMCs, obtained around atezolizumab (anti-PD-L1) treatment. This clonotype was obtained from a man between 60 and 70 years old with urothelial cancer. The chain has TRBV9 and TRBJ2-2; D possibly corresponds to TRBD2 (5 bases). This CDR3 reads CASSVERGTGELFF. As DNA, the CDR3 is TGTGCCAGCAGCGTAGAAAGAGGGACCGGGGAGCTGTTTTTT.